The 29 T cell receptor beta chains below come from one sample, sequenced in a study of blood T cell repertoires in COVID-19. The method was immunoSEQ multiplex PCR; TCRdb's version includes in-frame clones alone and lacks a portion of them. The sample lists some 250,000 clones, 65% to 90% occurring once. The sequenced material came from PBMCs or T cells enriched from blood (not recorded which). Receptors originate from a man aged 18 to 29 who had recovered from COVID-19.

The CDR3 DNA is TGTGCCATCAGTAGAATGAGGGGGCGGCCTGGAGGCTACACCTTC. It specifies CAISRMRGRPGGYTF. This rearrangement joins TRBV11-2 to TRBJ1-2, with TRBD1 matching 7 bases. This CDR3 contains 15 residues. Germline-derived CDR1 and CDR2 are SGHAT and FQNNGV. Unmatched junction bases numbered 19, after V lost 10 bases and J lost 8 bases.

V gene TRBV13 combines with J gene TRBJ2-1; TRBD2 matches 16 bases. Germline assignment: CDR1 PRHDT and CDR2 FYEKMQ (reference sequence). J gave up 8 bases and V 4 bases, and 8 bases lay outside the gene matches. There are 17 residues in the CDR3. CDR3 sequence: CASSWGTSGRGGDEQFF. Written as DNA, the CDR3 is TGTGCCAGCAGCTGGGGGACTAGCGGGAGGGGAGGCGATGAGCAGTTCTTC.

The chain joins TRBV19 to TRBJ2-7; TRBD1 aligns across 10 bases. The V gene's germline CDR1 is LNHDA and CDR2 SQIVND (reference sequence). The CDR3 runs 14 residues. Trimming removed 4 bases from V and 3 bases from J; junction bases left unmatched: 3. This CDR3 is CASSTGTGDYEQYF. The CDR3 nucleotides read TGTGCCAGTAGTACTGGGACAGGGGACTACGAGCAGTACTTC.

This clone appeared a few times. The chain combines TRBV3-1 (or the pseudogene TRBV3-2) with TRBJ1-2, with no clear D. CDR3 length equals 14 residues. Germline V gene sequence: CDR1 LGHDT, CDR2 YNNKEL (reference sequence). Trimming left V 0 bases short and J 4 bases short, with 9 bases between. DNA for the CDR3: TGTGCCAGCAGCCAAGATGCCAGGCGCTATGGCTACACCTTC. Encoded protein: CASSQDARRYGYTF.

V gene TRBV3-1 (or the pseudogene TRBV3-2) combines with J gene TRBJ2-1; the D is unclear. The germline V and J ends were trimmed by 4 bases and 10 bases, with 8 bases remaining between them. Per germline, CDR1 LGHDT and CDR2 YNNKEL (reference sequence). This CDR3 region has 11 residues. This CDR3 reads CASSRLWEQFF. The CDR3 region has the DNA TGTGCCAGCAGCCGTCTATGGGAGCAGTTCTTC.

The chain uses TRBV28 and TRBJ1-1; no reliable D call. The V end lost 8 bases, the J end lost 0 bases, and 7 bases lay between the germline ends. CDR1 MDHEN and CDR2 SYDVKM come from the germline V gene. This CDR3 is built from 12 residues. For the CDR3, the DNA is TGTGCCAGCTGGCAGGTGAACACTGAAGCTTTCTTT. Translation gives CASWQVNTEAFF.

V gene TRBV2 combines with J gene TRBJ1-1; D perhaps matches TRBD1 (5 bases). V was shortened by 8 bases and J by 1 base, with 11 bases between the two germline ends. Germline values: CDR1 SNHLY, CDR2 FYNNEI. This CDR3 contains 13 residues. The DNA for the CDR3 is TGTGCCAGCGGAAAAGGGGAGAACACTGAAGCTTTCTTT. Translating it yields CASGKGENTEAFF.

Remarks on this clone: Additional DNA sequences in this sample encode the identical CDR3. This chain uses TRBV4-2 with TRBJ1-2; D is undetermined. The CDR3 has 14 amino acids. From germline, CDR1 is LGHNA and CDR2 YNFKEQ. Trimming stripped 1 base from V and 2 bases from J, with 8 bases between. CDR3 sequence (DNA): TGTGCCAGCAGCCAAGTCGGAGGGAACTATGGCTACACCTTC. As protein: CASSQVGGNYGYTF.

The V gene is TRBV28, the J gene TRBJ1-6; 9 nucleotides agree with TRBD1. The CDR3 is 14 amino acids. With 7 bases clipped from V and 7 bases from J, the junction kept 5 bases outside the gene matches. CDR1 is MDHEN and CDR2 is SYDVKM in the germline V gene. CDR3 residues: CASTPGQGNSPLHF. CDR3 coding DNA: TGTGCCAGCACCCCGGGACAGGGCAATTCACCCCTCCACTTT.

The gene calls are TRBV21-1 and TRBJ2-7; the table assigns TRBD2, which was not confirmed against the DNA. TRBV21-1 is noted as a pseudogene. The length of the CDR3 is 16 residues. In DNA, the CDR3 is TGTGCCAGCAGGACCTGGAACGGGAGGAACTCCTACGAGCAGTACTTC. It encodes CASRTWNGRNSYEQYF.

V usage is TRBV25-1 and J usage is TRBJ1-1; no clear D. V was trimmed by 1 base and J by 2 bases, leaving 8 bases between them. Germline CDR1 reads MGHDK; CDR2 reads SYGVNS. This CDR3 comprises 14 residues. The CDR3 bases are TGTGCCAGCAGTGAATTTGGAGGAAACACTGAAGCTTTCTTT. Residues: CASSEFGGNTEAFF.

The J gene is TRBJ2-1, the V gene TRBV11-2, with TRBD1 as a possible D gene (6 bases). The CDR3 runs 13 residues. The V end was cut by 3 bases, the J end by 9 bases, with 12 bases between. CDR1 SGHAT and CDR2 FQNNGV come from the germline V gene. The CDR3 DNA reads as TGTGCCAGCAGCTTCCAGGGGAGCGGTGAGCAGTTCTTC. It codes for CASSFQGSGEQFF.

This chain joins TRBV11-2 and TRBJ2-5, with 7 nucleotides matching TRBD1. V lost 1 base and J lost 1; bases outside the gene matches: 3. CDR1 SGHAT and CDR2 FQNNGV come from the germline V gene. This CDR3 region has 15 residues. The CDR3 region has the DNA TGTGCCAGCAGCTTAGGAGGGACAGTCCAAGAGACCCAGTACTTC. Translating gives CASSLGGTVQETQYF.

The chain combines TRBV12-5 with TRBJ2-3, with unresolved D. The V gene's germline CDR1 is LGHNT and CDR2 FRNRAP. V lost 3 bases to trimming and J lost 6 bases, with 13 bases between them. The CDR3 covers 14 residues. CDR3 amino acids: CASGFPPVVDTQYF. In nucleotides, the CDR3 is TGTGCTAGTGGTTTTCCTCCAGTCGTGGATACGCAGTATTTT.

This clone appeared a few times. V gene TRBV28 combines with J gene TRBJ2-2; tentatively, D is TRBD1 (6 bases). This CDR3 is built from 13 residues. Trimming left V 4 bases short and J 5 bases short, with 8 bases between. The germline V gene has CDR1 MDHEN and CDR2 SYDVKM. The CDR3 here is CASSSGQTGELFF. The CDR3 DNA reads as TGTGCCAGCAGTTCAGGACAGACCGGGGAGCTGTTTTTT.

Notes on this clone: One base away lies a much larger clone, so this may be a sequencing read error. This rearrangement joins TRBV13 to TRBJ2-7; weak D call: TRBD1 (6 bases). V lost 4 bases and J 2 bases, leaving 9 bases between the germline ends. There are 13 residues in the CDR3. Germline V gene data show CDR1 as PRHDT and CDR2 as FYEKMQ (reference sequence). In DNA form, the CDR3 reads TGTGCCAGCAGCTCGGACAGCGCCTACGAGCAGTACTTC. This sequence encodes CASSSDSAYEQYF.

The J gene is TRBJ2-5, the V gene TRBV2; possibly TRBD2 for D (6 bases). CDR3 length equals 15 residues. Germline assignment: CDR1 SNHLY and CDR2 FYNNEI. V lost 6 bases to trimming and J lost 5 bases, with 19 bases between them. CDR3: CASSRGFRERETQYF. The DNA of the CDR3 is TGTGCCAGCAGCCGGGGTTTCCGGGAGAGGGAGACCCAGTACTTC.

The chain has TRBV4-1 and TRBJ2-4; TRBD2 might be the D (5 bases). The CDR3 length is 18 residues. In germline, CDR1 is MGHRA, CDR2 YSYEKL. Trimming shortened V by 1 base and J by 1 base, and 17 bases separated the two germline ends. The CDR3 protein is CASSQGGAEGIAKNIQYF. CDR3 nucleotides: TGCGCCAGCAGCCAAGGGGGAGCCGAGGGAATCGCCAAAAACATTCAGTACTTC.

The gene calls are TRBV12-5 and TRBJ1-1, with TRBD1 identical over 7 bases. CDR1 LGHNT and CDR2 FRNRAP come from the germline V gene. Losses at the gene ends were 3 bases for V and 2 bases for J; bases not matched to a gene: 3. The CDR3 has 14 residues. The CDR3 loop is CASGFGTVNTEAFF. CDR3 nucleotides: TGTGCTAGTGGTTTCGGGACAGTAAACACTGAAGCTTTCTTT.

The rearrangement links TRBV7-2 to TRBJ2-5; TRBD1 agrees at 9 bases. CDR1 SGHTA and CDR2 FQGNSA come from the germline V gene. The CDR3 contains 16 residues. Losses at the gene ends were 3 bases for V and 4 bases for J; bases not matched to a gene: 9. The DNA for the CDR3 is TGTGCCAGCAGCTTTCAAACAGGGGGCGCGGGAGAGACCCAGTACTTC. This translates into CASSFQTGGAGETQYF.

The chain carries TRBV5-1 and TRBJ1-5, with 8 bases that match TRBD1. CDR3 length: 18 residues. Per germline, CDR1 SGHRS and CDR2 YFSETQ. Unmatched junction bases numbered 19, after V lost 7 bases and J lost 4 bases. CDR3 nucleotides: TGCGCCAGCCGCTGCGAAACTGTATTCAGGGGGCGAAATCAGCCCCAGCATTTT. Protein: CASRCETVFRGRNQPQHF.

The chain is built from TRBV28 and TRBJ1-6; TRBD1 might be the D (6 bases). From germline, CDR1 is MDHEN and CDR2 SYDVKM. Deletions cut 4 bases from V and 0 bases from J, with 13 bases between. The CDR3 contains 17 residues. The CDR3: CASSSDRQSSYNSPLHF. CDR3 nucleotides: TGTGCCAGCAGTTCAGACAGGCAGAGCTCCTATAATTCACCCCTCCACTTT.

This clone appeared a few times. This chain uses TRBV10-3 with TRBJ1-2; 9 bases line up with TRBD1. The germline CDR1 and CDR2 sequences are ENHRY and SYGVKD. Trimming at V came to 7 bases and at J to 2 bases, leaving 5 bases not matched to a gene. The CDR3 runs 14 residues. CDR3 coding DNA: TGTGCCATCACCGGGACAGGGCAAAACTATGGCTACACCTTC. It is translated as CAITGTGQNYGYTF.

The chain employs TRBV9 and TRBJ2-7, with 13 bases lining up with TRBD2. Losses at the gene ends were 4 bases for V and 2 bases for J; bases not matched to a gene: 12. The CDR3 loop spans 18 amino acids. Germline V gene lookup returns CDR1 SGDLS and CDR2 YYNGEE. The CDR3 region has the DNA TGTGCCAGCAGCCTACGCCTCAGGACTAGCGGGGGAACCTACGAGCAGTACTTC. Its protein is CASSLRLRTSGGTYEQYF. The full variable domain, with the rest looked up from reference TRBV9 and TRBJ2-7, is DSGVTQTPKHLITATGQRVTLRCSPRSGDLSVYWYQQSLDQGLQFLIQYYNGEERAKGNILERFSAQQFPDLHSELNLSSLELGDSALYFCASSLRLRTSGGTYEQYFGPGTRLTVT.

The chain combines TRBV19 with TRBJ1-5, with 7 bases matching TRBD1. The V gene end was trimmed by 5 bases and the J gene end by 5 bases; junction bases not matched to a gene: 9. Germline CDR1 is LNHDA and CDR2 is SQIVND (reference sequence). The CDR3 is 15 residues long. DNA for the CDR3: TGTGCCAGTAGTCCGATTCAGGGGGAGGATCAGCCCCAGCATTTT. It is translated as CASSPIQGEDQPQHF.

The chain joins TRBV28 to TRBJ1-2, with 12 bases fitting TRBD1. This CDR3 is 14 amino acids long. Germline V CDR1 and CDR2: MDHEN, SYDVKM. V shed 11 bases and J 4 bases; nucleotides not matched to a gene: 8. CDR3 sequence: CAGGTGGQLYGYTF. The CDR3 coding sequence is TGTGCCGGCGGGACAGGGGGCCAACTCTATGGCTACACCTTC.

The chain links TRBV7-2 to TRBJ2-7, with D perhaps TRBD2 (5 bases). The CDR3 consists of 14 residues. V lost 5 bases to trimming and J lost 4 bases, with 15 bases between them. The V gene's germline CDR1 is SGHTA and CDR2 FQGNSA. The CDR3 here is CASSPNGVRYEQYF. The DNA of the CDR3 is TGTGCCAGCAGCCCGAACGGGGTTAGGTACGAGCAGTACTTC.

This clone was observed a single time. V and J are TRBV7-3 and TRBJ2-5; TRBD2 aligns across 15 bases. The CDR3 runs 19 residues. Losses at the gene ends were 1 base for V and 5 bases for J; bases not matched to a gene: 11. The germline gives CDR1 SGHTA, CDR2 FQGTGA. In DNA form, the CDR3 reads TGTGCCAGCAGCTTAAGCGGGACTAGCGGGAGGTCGTCGTTGGAGACCCAGTACTTC. This codes for CASSLSGTSGRSSLETQYF.

This clone was counted only a few times. The chain is built from TRBV4-1 and TRBJ2-7, with 11 positions matching TRBD2. The CDR3 has 20 amino acids. Trimming removed 3 bases from V and 1 base from J; junction bases left unmatched: 17. Germline CDR1 is MGHRA and CDR2 is YSYEKL. The CDR3 is CASSQVPVTSGSPRSYEQYF. CDR3 coding DNA: TGCGCCAGCAGCCAGGTCCCGGTCACTAGCGGGAGCCCAAGGTCCTACGAGCAGTACTTC.